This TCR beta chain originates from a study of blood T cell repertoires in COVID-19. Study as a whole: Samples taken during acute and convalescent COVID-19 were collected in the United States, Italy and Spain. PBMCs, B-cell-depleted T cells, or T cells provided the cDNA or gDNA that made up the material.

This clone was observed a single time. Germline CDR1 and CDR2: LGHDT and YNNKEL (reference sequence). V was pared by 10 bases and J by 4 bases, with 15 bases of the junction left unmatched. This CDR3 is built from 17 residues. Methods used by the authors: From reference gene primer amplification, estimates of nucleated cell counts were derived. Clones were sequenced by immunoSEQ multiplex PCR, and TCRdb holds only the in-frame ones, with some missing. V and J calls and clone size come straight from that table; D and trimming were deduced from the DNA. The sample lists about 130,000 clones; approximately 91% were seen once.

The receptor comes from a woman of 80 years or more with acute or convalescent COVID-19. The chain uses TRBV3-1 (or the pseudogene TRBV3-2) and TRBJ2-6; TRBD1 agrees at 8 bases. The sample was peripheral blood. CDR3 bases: TGTGCCACCTCCCTAGGACAGGGCCTCTCCGGGGCCAACGTCCTGACTTTC. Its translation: CATSLGQGLSGANVLTF.